This TCR beta chain was sequenced during a study of control samples from healthy donors and cancer patients. The protocol was immunoSEQ multiplex PCR, while the TCRdb copy is restricted to in-frame clones and leaves out a portion. The table has some 200,000 clones, approximately 95% seen once. The source is a man between 18 and 29 years old in good health. The sequencing input was blood.

The CDR3 nucleotides read TGTGCCAGCAGTTATACGGGGGTGACCTACGAGCAGTACTTC. The encoded protein is CASSYTGVTYEQYF. The chain recombines TRBV6-5 with TRBJ2-7; the D gene is possibly TRBD2 (6 bases). The CDR3 totals 14 residues. Trimming left V 3 bases short and J 2 bases short, with 11 bases between. Germline loops: CDR1 MNHEY, CDR2 SVGAGI.